A selection of T cell receptor beta chains follows, all from one sample in a study of cytomegalovirus exposure and HLA in healthy donors. Assay used: immunoSEQ multiplex PCR; TCRdb lists only in-frame clones, some missing. The table has around 140,000 clones, around 80% seen once. Specimen: PBMCs. Source of these receptors: a woman aged 55-70 years in good health and CMV-seropositive. Both conserved end residues are part of each CDR3. A D gene is named only where the DNA matches it firmly. The size entry is marked missing in some rows and otherwise reads once, few, many or a size class.

v_call: TRBV29-1
d_call: .
j_call: TRBJ2-3
clone_size: .
cdr3_nt: TGCAGCGTTCAGAACACAGATACGCAGTATTTT
cdr3_aa: CSVQNTDTQYF

v_call: TRBV7-9
d_call: TRBD1
j_call: TRBJ2-7
clone_size: .
cdr3_nt: TGTGCCAGCACCTTATGGCCGACAGGGGACTACGAGCAGTACTTC
cdr3_aa: CASTLWPTGDYEQYF

v_call: TRBV7-8
d_call: TRBD2
j_call: TRBJ2-1
clone_size: .
cdr3_nt: TGTGCCAGCAGCTTAGCCCGCGGGAGCGGTTTCAATGAGCAGTTCTTC
cdr3_aa: CASSLARGSGFNEQFF

v_call: TRBV10-1
d_call: TRBD1
j_call: TRBJ1-2
clone_size: few
cdr3_nt: TGCGCCAGCAGCTCAGGGACAGGGGTCTTCCGCCGGGCTAACTATGGCTACACCTTC
cdr3_aa: CASSSGTGVFRRANYGYTF

v_call: TRBV6-1
d_call: TRBD2
j_call: TRBJ2-7
clone_size: .
cdr3_nt: TGTGCCAGCAGTGGCTGGACTAGCGGCTACGAGCAGTACTTC
cdr3_aa: CASSGWTSGYEQYF

v_call: TRBV21-1
d_call: .
j_call: TRBJ2-3
clone_size: .
cdr3_nt: TGTGCCAGCAGCACCCGGAGCCCAGATACGCAGTATTTT
cdr3_aa: CASSTRSPDTQYF

v_call: TRBV4-3
d_call: .
j_call: TRBJ2-5
clone_size: .
cdr3_nt: TGCGCCAGCAGCCAAGCTCTGCCCGGGACCCAGTACTTC
cdr3_aa: CASSQALPGTQYF

v_call: TRBV9
d_call: TRBD1
j_call: TRBJ1-1
clone_size: .
cdr3_nt: TGTGCCAGCAGCGCAGCACAGGGGGGAGTTTTGAACACTGAAGCTTTCTTT
cdr3_aa: CASSAAQGGVLNTEAFF

v_call: TRBV5-4
d_call: TRBD1
j_call: TRBJ1-2
clone_size: few
cdr3_nt: TGTGCCAGCAGCTTGGGGGGACAGGGGGCTCACTATGGCTACACCTTC
cdr3_aa: CASSLGGQGAHYGYTF

v_call: TRBV28
d_call: TRBD1
j_call: TRBJ1-1
clone_size: .
cdr3_nt: TGTGCCAGCAGTTTTCCCGGGACAGGGGGGGGCACTGAAGCTTTCTTT
cdr3_aa: CASSFPGTGGGTEAFF

v_call: TRBV7-2
d_call: TRBD1
j_call: TRBJ2-3
clone_size: .
cdr3_nt: TGTGCCAGCAGCACCCCGGGACAGGGTTGGGTTACGCAGTATTTT
cdr3_aa: CASSTPGQGWVTQYF

v_call: TRBV4-3
d_call: .
j_call: TRBJ2-5
clone_size: .
cdr3_nt: TGCGCCAGCAGCCAAGATCCGTTAGAGACCCAGTACTTC
cdr3_aa: CASSQDPLETQYF

v_call: TRBV7-2
d_call: .
j_call: TRBJ2-5
clone_size: few
cdr3_nt: TGTGCCAGCAGCTTAGACTCTAGTGGAGGGCCATACTTC
cdr3_aa: CASSLDSSGGPYF

v_call: TRBV19
d_call: .
j_call: TRBJ2-3
clone_size: .
cdr3_nt: TGTGCCAGTAGTTGGGCTAGTCGGGACACAGATACGCAGTATTTT
cdr3_aa: CASSWASRDTDTQYF

v_call: TRBV11-2
d_call: .
j_call: TRBJ2-7
clone_size: .
cdr3_nt: TGTGCCAGCAGCTACCCGGGAGCAAACGAGCAGTACTTC
cdr3_aa: CASSYPGANEQYF

v_call: TRBV18
d_call: .
j_call: TRBJ2-1
clone_size: .
cdr3_nt: TGTGCCAGCTCACCACGTCAGAACAATGAGCAGTTCTTC
cdr3_aa: CASSPRQNNEQFF

v_call: TRBV27
d_call: .
j_call: TRBJ1-5
clone_size: .
cdr3_nt: TGTGCCAGCAGTTTAGGGCCTTACGGCAACAATCAGCCCCAGCATTTT
cdr3_aa: CASSLGPYGNNQPQHF

v_call: TRBV11-2
d_call: TRBD1
j_call: TRBJ2-3
clone_size: .
cdr3_nt: TGTGCCAGCAGCTCCCAGGGACAGAGGACGCAGTATTTT
cdr3_aa: CASSSQGQRTQYF

v_call: TRBV4-3
d_call: .
j_call: TRBJ1-5
clone_size: .
cdr3_nt: TGCGCCAGCAGCCAAGATTATACTAATCAGCCCCAGCATTTT
cdr3_aa: CASSQDYTNQPQHF

v_call: TRBV27
d_call: TRBD2
j_call: TRBJ2-1
clone_size: few
cdr3_nt: TGTGCCAGCAGTTCGGGACTAGGGGCCAATGAGCAGTTCTTC
cdr3_aa: CASSSGLGANEQFF

v_call: TRBV27
d_call: .
j_call: TRBJ2-7
clone_size: .
cdr3_nt: TGTGCCAGCAGTTTAAAGGTTCCGGCGGCGGCCCTATACGAGCAGTACTTC
cdr3_aa: CASSLKVPAAALYEQYF

v_call: TRBV27
d_call: TRBD2
j_call: TRBJ2-1
clone_size: .
cdr3_nt: TGTGCCAGCAGTCCGGGGACTAGCGTTTTCTACAATGAGCAGTTCTTC
cdr3_aa: CASSPGTSVFYNEQFF

v_call: TRBV27
d_call: TRBD1
j_call: TRBJ2-3
clone_size: .
cdr3_nt: TGTGCCAGCAGTTTATCTCACAGGGGGCAGGGGAAGGGCACAGATACGCAGTATTTT
cdr3_aa: CASSLSHRGQGKGTDTQYF

v_call: TRBV5-1
d_call: TRBD2
j_call: TRBJ2-3
clone_size: .
cdr3_nt: TGCGCCAGCAGCTTGGAACTAGCGGGAGGGCGGACGCAGTATTTT
cdr3_aa: CASSLELAGGRTQYF

v_call: TRBV28
d_call: .
j_call: TRBJ2-1
clone_size: .
cdr3_nt: TGTGCCAGCAGTTCCCCAGACAGGGCTACTAGCGGAATTTACAATGAGCAGTTCTTC
cdr3_aa: CASSSPDRATSGIYNEQFF

v_call: TRBV7-9
d_call: TRBD1
j_call: TRBJ1-1
clone_size: .
cdr3_nt: TGTGCCAGCAGCCCAATCAGGGGGCGAAGCACTGAAGCTTTCTTT
cdr3_aa: CASSPIRGRSTEAFF

v_call: TRBV5-6
d_call: .
j_call: TRBJ2-2
clone_size: .
cdr3_nt: TGTGCCAGCAGCCTCGCCTCGGGCACCGGGGAGCTGTTTTTT
cdr3_aa: CASSLASGTGELFF

v_call: TRBV30
d_call: .
j_call: TRBJ2-1
clone_size: .
cdr3_nt: TGTGCCTGGAGTGTCTCCCTATCGAATGAGCAGTTCTTC
cdr3_aa: CAWSVSLSNEQFF

v_call: TRBV7-9
d_call: .
j_call: TRBJ2-7
clone_size: .
cdr3_nt: TGTTCCAGCAGCTTTGCTAGTAACGAGCAGTACTTC
cdr3_aa: CSSSFASNEQYF

v_call: TRBV28
d_call: .
j_call: TRBJ2-7
clone_size: .
cdr3_nt: TGTGCCAGCAGGACACAGGGCTACGAGCAGTACTTC
cdr3_aa: CASRTQGYEQYF

v_call: TRBV7-9
d_call: .
j_call: TRBJ1-1
clone_size: .
cdr3_nt: TGTGCCAGCAGCCCAACAGGGTATGGGCAGAACACTGAAGCTTTCTTT
cdr3_aa: CASSPTGYGQNTEAFF

v_call: TRBV4-2
d_call: TRBD2
j_call: TRBJ2-3
clone_size: .
cdr3_nt: TGTGCCAGCAGCCCCCTTGGCGCTAGCGGGAGCACAGATACGCAGTATTTT
cdr3_aa: CASSPLGASGSTDTQYF

v_call: TRBV7-6
d_call: .
j_call: TRBJ2-1
clone_size: .
cdr3_nt: TGTGCCAGCAGCTTCGGGGACTTACTCAATGAGCAGTTCTTC
cdr3_aa: CASSFGDLLNEQFF

v_call: TRBV9
d_call: .
j_call: TRBJ2-1
clone_size: once
cdr3_nt: TGTGCCAGCAGCGTAGCCGGGACCTACAATGAGCAGTTCTTC
cdr3_aa: CASSVAGTYNEQFF

v_call: TRBV28
d_call: TRBD1
j_call: TRBJ1-1
clone_size: .
cdr3_nt: TGTGCCAGCAGTTTAGGACAGGGTCCGGGCACTGAAGCTTTCTTT
cdr3_aa: CASSLGQGPGTEAFF

v_call: TRBV6-6
d_call: TRBD2
j_call: TRBJ2-7
clone_size: once
cdr3_nt: TGTGCCAGCAGTTATGGACTAGCGGGAGGGCTTGGGTACTTC
cdr3_aa: CASSYGLAGGLGYF

v_call: TRBV28
d_call: TRBD1
j_call: TRBJ1-2
clone_size: .
cdr3_nt: TGTGCCAGCAGTCGACAGGGATCTAACTATGGCTACACCTTC
cdr3_aa: CASSRQGSNYGYTF

v_call: TRBV7-9
d_call: .
j_call: TRBJ2-5
clone_size: .
cdr3_nt: TGTGCCAGCAGCTTAGCGGGAGCCCTCCAAGAGACCCAGTACTTC
cdr3_aa: CASSLAGALQETQYF

v_call: TRBV4-1
d_call: TRBD2
j_call: TRBJ2-3
clone_size: .
cdr3_nt: TGCGCCAGCAGCAGACTAGCGGGAGGGACAGATACGCAGTATTTT
cdr3_aa: CASSRLAGGTDTQYF

v_call: TRBV6-1
d_call: TRBD1
j_call: TRBJ2-5
clone_size: few
cdr3_nt: TGTGCCAGCACCTTCCGGGACAGGGGACAAGAGACCCAGTACTTC
cdr3_aa: CASTFRDRGQETQYF

v_call: TRBV18
d_call: TRBD2
j_call: TRBJ2-7
clone_size: .
cdr3_nt: TGTGCCAGCTCACCACCCTCGGTAGCGGGCTACGAGCAGTACTTC
cdr3_aa: CASSPPSVAGYEQYF

v_call: TRBV6-5
d_call: .
j_call: TRBJ2-1
clone_size: .
cdr3_nt: TGTGCCAGCAGAGGGGTGAGCTCCTACAATGAGCAGTTCTTC
cdr3_aa: CASRGVSSYNEQFF

v_call: TRBV6-5
d_call: TRBD2
j_call: TRBJ2-4
clone_size: .
cdr3_nt: TGTGCCAGCAGCCCAAATCCAGCGGGAGGATCGCAGTACTTC
cdr3_aa: CASSPNPAGGSQYF

v_call: TRBV5-1
d_call: .
j_call: TRBJ2-3
clone_size: .
cdr3_nt: TGCGCCAGCAGCTTGCTAGAGACGCAGTATTTT
cdr3_aa: CASSLLETQYF

v_call: TRBV11-2
d_call: .
j_call: TRBJ2-7
clone_size: .
cdr3_nt: TGTGCCAGCAGCCACCCTCAGCGGGTTATACTCTACGAGCAGTACTTC
cdr3_aa: CASSHPQRVILYEQYF

v_call: TRBV7-9
d_call: TRBD1
j_call: TRBJ2-7
clone_size: .
cdr3_nt: TGTGCCAGCAGCCAAGATTGGACAGGGACCTCCTACGAGCAGTACTTC
cdr3_aa: CASSQDWTGTSYEQYF

v_call: TRBV6-1
d_call: .
j_call: TRBJ2-1
clone_size: .
cdr3_nt: TGTGCCAGCAGTTTCTACTACAATGAGCAGTTCTTC
cdr3_aa: CASSFYYNEQFF

v_call: TRBV7-5
d_call: .
j_call: TRBJ2-7
clone_size: .
cdr3_nt: TGTGCCAGAAGCTTAGGAGGGAGGGTTTACGAGCAGTACTTC
cdr3_aa: CARSLGGRVYEQYF